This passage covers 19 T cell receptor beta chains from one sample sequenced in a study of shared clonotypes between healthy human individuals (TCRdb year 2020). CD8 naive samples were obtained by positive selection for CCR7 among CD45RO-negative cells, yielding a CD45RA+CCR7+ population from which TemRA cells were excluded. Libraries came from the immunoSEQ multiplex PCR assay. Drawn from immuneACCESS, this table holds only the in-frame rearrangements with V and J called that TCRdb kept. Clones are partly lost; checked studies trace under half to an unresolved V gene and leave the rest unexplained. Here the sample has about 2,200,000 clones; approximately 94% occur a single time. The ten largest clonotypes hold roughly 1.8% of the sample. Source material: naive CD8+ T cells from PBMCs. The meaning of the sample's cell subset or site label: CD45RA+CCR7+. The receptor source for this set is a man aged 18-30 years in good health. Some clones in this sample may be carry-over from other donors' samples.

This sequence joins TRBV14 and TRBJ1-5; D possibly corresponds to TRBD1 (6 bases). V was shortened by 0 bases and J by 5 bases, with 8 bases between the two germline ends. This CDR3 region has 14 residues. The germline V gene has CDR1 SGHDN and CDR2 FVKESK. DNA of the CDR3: TGTGCCAGCAGCCAAGATCACAGGGATCAGCCCCAGCATTTT. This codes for CASSQDHRDQPQHF.

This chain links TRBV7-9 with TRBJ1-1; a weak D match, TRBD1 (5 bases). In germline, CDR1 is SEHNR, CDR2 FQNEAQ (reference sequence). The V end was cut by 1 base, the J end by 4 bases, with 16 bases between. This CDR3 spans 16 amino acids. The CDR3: CASSLVGEVDGTEAFF. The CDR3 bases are TGTGCCAGCAGCTTAGTGGGGGAAGTCGACGGCACTGAAGCTTTCTTT.

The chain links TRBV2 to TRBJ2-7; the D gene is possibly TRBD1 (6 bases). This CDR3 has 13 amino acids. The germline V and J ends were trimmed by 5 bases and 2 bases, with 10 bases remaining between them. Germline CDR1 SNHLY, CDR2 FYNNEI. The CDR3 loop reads CASSQGFAYEQYF. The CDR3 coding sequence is TGTGCCAGCAGTCAGGGGTTCGCCTACGAGCAGTACTTC.

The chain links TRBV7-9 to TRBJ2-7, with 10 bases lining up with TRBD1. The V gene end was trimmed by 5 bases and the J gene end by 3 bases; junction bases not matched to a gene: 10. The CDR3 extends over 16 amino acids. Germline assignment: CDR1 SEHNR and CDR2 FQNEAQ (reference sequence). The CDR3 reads CASSKTRDRGHYEQYF. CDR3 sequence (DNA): TGTGCCAGCAGCAAAACCCGGGACAGGGGCCACTACGAGCAGTACTTC.

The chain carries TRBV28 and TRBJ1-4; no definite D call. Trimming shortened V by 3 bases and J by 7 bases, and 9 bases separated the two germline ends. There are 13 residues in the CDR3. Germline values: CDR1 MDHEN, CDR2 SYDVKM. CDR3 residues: CASSLIRGEKLFF. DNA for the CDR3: TGTGCCAGCAGTTTGATCCGGGGTGAAAAACTGTTTTTT.

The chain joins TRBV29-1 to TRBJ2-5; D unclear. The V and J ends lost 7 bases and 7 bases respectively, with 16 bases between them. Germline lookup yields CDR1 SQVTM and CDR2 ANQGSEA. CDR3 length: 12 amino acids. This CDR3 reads CSGHTARGTQYF. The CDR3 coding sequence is TGCAGCGGCCACACCGCGCGTGGGACCCAGTACTTC.

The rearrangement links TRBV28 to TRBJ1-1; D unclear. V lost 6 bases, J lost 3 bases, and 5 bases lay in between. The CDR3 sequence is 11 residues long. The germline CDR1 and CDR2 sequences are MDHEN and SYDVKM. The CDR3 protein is CASSQDTEAFF. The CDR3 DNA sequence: TGTGCCAGCAGCCAGGACACTGAAGCTTTCTTT.

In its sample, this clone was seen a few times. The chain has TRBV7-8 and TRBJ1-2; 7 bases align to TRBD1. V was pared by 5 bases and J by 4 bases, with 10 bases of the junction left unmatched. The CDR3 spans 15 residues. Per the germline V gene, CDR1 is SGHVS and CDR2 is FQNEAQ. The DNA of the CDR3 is TGTGCCAGCAGCCTTGACAGGGCCCCTAGCTATGGCTACACCTTC. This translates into CASSLDRAPSYGYTF.

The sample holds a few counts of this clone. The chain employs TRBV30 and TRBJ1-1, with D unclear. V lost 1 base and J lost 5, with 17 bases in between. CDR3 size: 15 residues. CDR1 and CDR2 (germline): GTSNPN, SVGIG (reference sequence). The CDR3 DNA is TGTGCCTGGAGTGATTGGGGAAGAGGGCTTACTGAAGCTTTCTTT. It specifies CAWSDWGRGLTEAFF.

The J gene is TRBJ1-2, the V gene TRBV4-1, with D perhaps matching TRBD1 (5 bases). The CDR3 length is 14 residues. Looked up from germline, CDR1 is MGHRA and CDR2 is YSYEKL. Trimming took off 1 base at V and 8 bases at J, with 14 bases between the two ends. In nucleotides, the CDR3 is TGCGCCAGCAGCCAAGTATCCATCGGGGACGGCTACACCTTC. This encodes CASSQVSIGDGYTF.

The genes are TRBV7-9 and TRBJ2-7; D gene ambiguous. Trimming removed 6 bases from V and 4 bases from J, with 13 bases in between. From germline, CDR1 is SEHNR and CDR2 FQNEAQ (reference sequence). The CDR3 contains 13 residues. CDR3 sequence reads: CASSTKSLYEQYF. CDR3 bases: TGTGCCAGCAGTACGAAGTCTCTATACGAGCAGTACTTC.

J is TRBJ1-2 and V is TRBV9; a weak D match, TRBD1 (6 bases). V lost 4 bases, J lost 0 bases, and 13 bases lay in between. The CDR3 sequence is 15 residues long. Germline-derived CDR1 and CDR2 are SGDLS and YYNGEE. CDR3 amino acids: CASSPRDNSNYGYTF. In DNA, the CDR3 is TGTGCCAGCAGCCCCCGGGACAATTCTAACTATGGCTACACCTTC.

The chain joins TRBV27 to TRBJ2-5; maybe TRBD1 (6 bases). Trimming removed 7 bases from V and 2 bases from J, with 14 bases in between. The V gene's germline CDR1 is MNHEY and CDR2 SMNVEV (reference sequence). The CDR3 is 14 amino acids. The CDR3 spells CASTPSDRQETQYF. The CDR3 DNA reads TGTGCCAGCACCCCGTCGGACAGACAAGAGACCCAGTACTTC.

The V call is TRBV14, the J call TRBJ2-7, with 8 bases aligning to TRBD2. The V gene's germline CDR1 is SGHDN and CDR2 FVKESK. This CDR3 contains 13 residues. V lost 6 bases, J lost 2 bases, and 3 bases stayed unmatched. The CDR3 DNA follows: TGTGCCAGCAGTTTCGGGGGGGCCTACGAGCAGTACTTC. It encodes CASSFGGAYEQYF.

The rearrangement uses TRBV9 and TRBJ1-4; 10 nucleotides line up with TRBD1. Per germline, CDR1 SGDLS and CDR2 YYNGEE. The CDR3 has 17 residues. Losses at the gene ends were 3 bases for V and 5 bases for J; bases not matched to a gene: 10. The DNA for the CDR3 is TGTGCCAGCAGCGCCTCTGAGTCGGGACAGGGGAATGAAAAACTGTTTTTT. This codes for CASSASESGQGNEKLFF.

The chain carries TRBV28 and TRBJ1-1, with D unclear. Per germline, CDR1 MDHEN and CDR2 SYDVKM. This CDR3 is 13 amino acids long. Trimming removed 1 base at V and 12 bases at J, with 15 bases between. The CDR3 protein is CASSLSEGSDPFF. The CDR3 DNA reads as TGTGCCAGCAGTTTATCTGAGGGATCGGATCCTTTCTTT.

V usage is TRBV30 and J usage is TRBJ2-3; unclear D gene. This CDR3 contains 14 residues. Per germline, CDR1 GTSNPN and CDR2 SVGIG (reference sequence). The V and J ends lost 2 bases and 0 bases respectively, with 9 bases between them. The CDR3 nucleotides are TGTGCCTGGAGTAAGTCCGACAGCACAGATACGCAGTATTTT. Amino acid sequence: CAWSKSDSTDTQYF.

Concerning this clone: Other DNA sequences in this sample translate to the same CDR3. CDR3 protein: CASSPRGSSTDTQYF. The CDR3 DNA follows: TGTGCCAGCAGCCCTCGGGGCTCTAGCACAGATACGCAGTATTTT. The V and J genes are TRBV7-9 and TRBJ2-3, with D perhaps being TRBD1 or TRBD2 (5 bases each). Germline V gene sequence: CDR1 SEHNR, CDR2 FQNEAQ (reference sequence). This CDR3 is built from 15 residues. The germline V and J ends were trimmed by 5 bases and 0 bases, with 12 bases remaining between them.

In DNA, the CDR3 is TGTGCCAGCAGCAAGGGACAGATTAGCACAGATACGCAGTATTTT. It translates to CASSKGQISTDTQYF. This chain joins TRBV11-2 and TRBJ2-3; 7 nucleotides align to TRBD1. J gave up 0 bases and V 5 bases, and 5 bases lay outside the gene matches. This CDR3 spans 15 amino acids. Germline-derived CDR1 and CDR2 are SGHAT and FQNNGV.